The clone carrying this TCR beta chain has just one count. The sample belongs to a study of blood T cell repertoires in COVID-19. The protocol was immunoSEQ multiplex PCR, while the TCRdb copy is restricted to in-frame clones and leaves out a portion. Of about 54,000 clones in the sample, just over 90% are singletons; the top ten hold more than 6.5%. Germline CDR1 is MNHNY and CDR2 is SVGAGI (reference sequence). The V end lost 4 bases, the J end lost 5 bases, and 7 bases lay between the germline ends. The CDR3 totals 12 residues. This chain uses TRBV6-6 with TRBJ2-3; no clear D gene. This TCR was recovered from a middle-aged woman with active COVID-19. The specimen was peripheral blood. The CDR3, as DNA: TGTGCCAGCAGTTCTCCAGGAGATACGCAGTATTTT. This sequence encodes CASSSPGDTQYF.